The T cell receptor beta chain under discussion was sequenced for a study of breast tumors, draining lymph nodes, adjacent tissues. Germline V CDR1 and CDR2: SGHTA, FQGNSA. CDR3 length: 14 residues. V shed 11 bases, J shed 2 bases, and the junction held 6 bases outside the gene matches. Concerning this clonotype: Its antigen is not identified.

Study conclusions and caveats: Data fit most tumor T cells coming from lymph node, expanding in tumor. Tumor repertoires ranked between lymph nodes and nontumor tissue in diversity, with V and J gene preferences. Data only fit, rather than demonstrated, lymph node origin of most tumor T cells.

TCRdb processed the multiplex PCR reads anew with MiXCR; each CDR3 protein has one entry. The repertoire holds approximately 63,000 distinct CDR3 sequences, with roughly 57% as singletons. Sequenced sample: breast tumor tissue. This TCR derives from a female donor with breast cancer. Some clones in this sample may be carry-over from other donors' samples. J is TRBJ1-3 and V is TRBV7-2; 10 bases fit TRBD1. In DNA, the CDR3 is TGTGCCGACCATGGACAGGGGGCTGGAAACACCATATATTTT. It yields the protein CADHGQGAGNTIYF.